This T cell receptor beta chain was observed in a study of T cell repertoires in cytomegalovirus infection. Study background: Both CMV infection and a matching HLA type were indicated by public TCR beta signatures.

TCRdb re-analysed the reads in MiXCR, keeping a single row per CDR3 protein. The sample has about 490,000 distinct CDR3 sequences; over 9% are singletons. Study-level results: The ex vivo response was dominated by HLA-C-restricted CMV-specific TCR beta clonotypes. Using cumulative public TCR beta family frequency, the authors identified those who carried CMV together with the relevant HLA.

This clonotype has only a few counts. Its cognate antigen is unknown. The germline V gene encodes CDR1 DFQATT and CDR2 SNEGSKA (reference sequence). V shed 5 bases, J shed 4 bases, and the junction held 3 bases outside the gene matches. The CDR3 contains 14 residues. The sample comprised PBMCs. The receptor comes from a human donor in good health (CMV status not recorded). Some clones in this sample may be carry-over from other donors' samples. V gene TRBV20-1 combines with J gene TRBJ2-2; TRBD2 agrees at 11 bases. CDR3 nucleotide sequence: TGCAGTGCTCCTAGCGGGAGGCTCACCGGGGAGCTGTTTTTT. Protein product: CSAPSGRLTGELFF.